These T cell receptor beta chains were read from a single sample in a study of OX40 agonist ivuxolimab in advanced cancers. Profiled with immunoSEQ multiplex PCR; TCRdb holds only in-frame clones, not every one. In the table there are 90,000 to 150,000 clones, 85% to 90% of which are singletons. The source material was CD4+ or CD8+ T cells sorted from blood, sampled in a trial of the OX40 agonist ivuxolimab. These TCRs come from an adult with an advanced solid tumor such as melanoma, head and neck, liver or kidney cancer. Both conserved end residues are part of each CDR3. D genes are given only for firm matches. Rows may omit the clone size; those that give it use once, few, many or a size class.

d_gene,v_gene,j_gene,abundance,CDR3nt,CDR3aa
TRBD1,TRBV10-1,TRBJ1-2,.,TGCGCCAGCGGGAAGCCAGGGGGCGGCTACACCTTC,CASGKPGGGYTF
.,TRBV29-1,TRBJ2-7,once,TGCAGCGTTGAGGGGGGGCCGGATGAGCAGTACTTC,CSVEGGPDEQYF
.,TRBV18,TRBJ2-3,.,TGTGCCAGCTCACAGACTTCGACAGTCCCCACAGATACGCAGTATTTT,CASSQTSTVPTDTQYF
TRBD1,TRBV14,TRBJ1-5,.,TGTGCCAGCAAGGCTTATGGGACAGGGAATCAGCCCCAGCATTTT,CASKAYGTGNQPQHF
.,TRBV15,TRBJ1-6,.,TGTGCCACCAGCAGGGTACAACCCAGCTCCTATAATTCACCCCTCCACTTT,CATSRVQPSSYNSPLHF
TRBD2,TRBV7-2,TRBJ2-5,.,TGTGCCAGCAGCTTAAGGCTAGCGGGGGATCAAGAGACCCAGTACTTC,CASSLRLAGDQETQYF
TRBD1,TRBV18,TRBJ2-6,.,TGTGCCAGCTCATCAAGAGGGGGCACTGGGGCCAACGTCCTGACTTTC,CASSSRGGTGANVLTF
.,TRBV6-6,TRBJ2-4,.,TGTGCCAGCGGAGGCGGAAAAAACATTCAGTACTTC,CASGGGKNIQYF
.,TRBV4-3,TRBJ2-1,.,TGCGCCAGCAGCCAAGATCAGGGGAAGTACAATGAGCAGTTCTTC,CASSQDQGKYNEQFF
TRBD1,TRBV5-6,TRBJ1-1,.,TGTGCCAGCAGCTTGGTGCAGGGGGCCCCGAACACTGAAGCTTTCTTT,CASSLVQGAPNTEAFF
.,TRBV5-4,TRBJ2-2,few,TGTGCCAGCAGCTTGGATGTGGGGGAGCTGTTTTTT,CASSLDVGELFF
.,TRBV11-3,TRBJ2-1,.,TGTGCCAGCAGCTTAGTGGGGGATGAGCAGTTCTTC,CASSLVGDEQFF
TRBD1,TRBV28,TRBJ1-2,.,TGTGCCAGCAGTTTAGGGACAGACTATGGCTACACCTTC,CASSLGTDYGYTF
.,TRBV7-2,TRBJ2-6,.,TGTGCCAGCAGCCCTCAGAGGCCCGGATCAGGGGCCAACGTCCTGACTTTC,CASSPQRPGSGANVLTF
.,TRBV5-1,TRBJ2-7,.,TGCGCCAGCAGCTTGGGTTTGGGACACCAGTACGAGCAGTACTTC,CASSLGLGHQYEQYF
.,TRBV10-2,TRBJ1-1,.,TGCGCCAGCTCCTGGGGGGAGAACACTGAAGCTTTCTTT,CASSWGENTEAFF
TRBD2,TRBV7-2,TRBJ2-7,.,TGTGCCAGCAGCCCAGCCCTACTAGCGGGACCCAGTCTTTACGAGCAGTACTTC,CASSPALLAGPSLYEQYF
.,TRBV7-6,TRBJ2-3,.,TGTGCCAGCAGCTCACAACAGGGAATTCTTAGGTCAGATACGCAGTATTTT,CASSSQQGILRSDTQYF
.,TRBV28,TRBJ2-3,once,TGTGCCACCTCAGACCTAGGATCTAGCACAGATACGCAGTATTTT,CATSDLGSSTDTQYF
TRBD1,TRBV4-3,TRBJ1-1,.,TGCGCCAGCAGCGGGGACAGGGGGAACACTGAAGCTTTCTTT,CASSGDRGNTEAFF
TRBD1,TRBV5-5,TRBJ2-1,.,TGTGCCAGCAGCCCCAGGGGTCAGGGGGACAATGAGCAGTTCTTC,CASSPRGQGDNEQFF
.,TRBV5-5,TRBJ2-6,.,TGTGCCAGCAGCTTGGGACATCTACGGCCCGGGGCCAACGTCCTGACTTTC,CASSLGHLRPGANVLTF
.,TRBV6-6,TRBJ1-4,.,TGTGCCAGCACTCTCAACCCAACTAATGAAAAACTGTTTTTT,CASTLNPTNEKLFF
.,TRBV7-2,TRBJ2-7,.,TGTGCCAGCAGCCCCTCAGGGACGGCAAGCTACGAGCAGTACTTC,CASSPSGTASYEQYF
TRBD1,TRBV28,TRBJ1-2,.,TGTGCCAGCAGGATCCCTCCGGGACAGGGAGCCCTTAACTATGGCTACACCTTC,CASRIPPGQGALNYGYTF
.,TRBV27,TRBJ1-1,.,TGTGCCAGCAGTTCCCCCAACAGGCTGAACACTGAAGCTTTCTTT,CASSSPNRLNTEAFF
.,TRBV20-1,TRBJ2-7,once,TGCAGTGCTAAAATGGCCGACGAGCAGTACTTC,CSAKMADEQYF
.,TRBV6-1,TRBJ2-4,.,TGTGCCAGCAGTGAACGGGGGAGCATTCAGTACTTC,CASSERGSIQYF
.,TRBV28,TRBJ1-4,.,TGTGCCAGCGGGGGGCAGGAGGCTGAAAAACTGTTTTTT,CASGGQEAEKLFF
.,TRBV7-8,TRBJ2-3,.,TGTGCCAGCAGCTCCGGGGGCCGGGCAGATACGCAGTATTTT,CASSSGGRADTQYF
TRBD1,TRBV4-1,TRBJ1-3,.,TGCGCCAGCAGCCAAGGATGGGGACAGGGGGCGGAAAACACCATATATTTT,CASSQGWGQGAENTIYF
.,TRBV5-1,TRBJ2-2,.,TGCGCCAGCAGCTTGCTCGTGGGGGAAACCGGGGAGCTGTTTTTT,CASSLLVGETGELFF
TRBD2,TRBV4-1,TRBJ2-5,.,TGCGCCAGCAGCCGGGATGTAGCGGGGGTTCGAGAGACCCAGTACTTC,CASSRDVAGVRETQYF
.,TRBV5-6,TRBJ1-3,.,TGTGCCAGCAGCTTGCCCTCAGACACGAGCTCTGGAAACACCATATATTTT,CASSLPSDTSSGNTIYF
TRBD1,TRBV15,TRBJ2-3,few,TGTGCCACCAGCAGGGGGGACAGGGACACAGATACGCAGTATTTT,CATSRGDRDTDTQYF
.,TRBV28,TRBJ1-3,.,TGTGCCAGCAGCCCTGCCCGGCCCATATATTTT,CASSPARPIYF
.,TRBV6-5,TRBJ1-2,.,TGTGCCAGCAGTTACTCGGACAGCAACTATGGCTACACCTTC,CASSYSDSNYGYTF
TRBD1,TRBV7-3,TRBJ1-6,.,TGTGCCAGCAGCACCCAATCGACAGGGGGCCACCACTTT,CASSTQSTGGHHF
.,TRBV7-9,TRBJ2-6,.,TGTGCCAGCAGCTTAGCGCTTGGCTCTGGGGCCAACGTCCTGACTTTC,CASSLALGSGANVLTF
.,TRBV2,TRBJ2-1,.,TGTGCCAGCAGCGCCCCGTTGAATGAGCAGTTCTTC,CASSAPLNEQFF
.,TRBV23-1,TRBJ1-1,.,TGCGCCAGCAGTCAATTTATCCAGAGCTTCATGAACACTGAAGCTTTCTTT,CASSQFIQSFMNTEAFF
.,TRBV10-3,TRBJ1-1,.,TGTGCCATCAGTAAAGAGAGTACTGAAGCTTTCTTT,CAISKESTEAFF
.,TRBV18,TRBJ1-1,.,TGTGCCAGCTCACCTTTAGAGAAGGACACTGAAGCTTTCTTT,CASSPLEKDTEAFF
TRBD1,TRBV4-3,TRBJ1-6,few,TGCGCCAGCAGCCAATATGGACAGGGGGGCACAGGGACACCCCTCCACTTT,CASSQYGQGGTGTPLHF
TRBD2,TRBV5-1,TRBJ2-2,.,TGCGCCAGCACCGGGACTAGAAGGACCGGGGAGCTGTTTTTT,CASTGTRRTGELFF
.,TRBV9,TRBJ2-5,.,TGTGCCAGCAGCGTAGACGGAGAGACCCAGTACTTC,CASSVDGETQYF
TRBD1,TRBV6-5,TRBJ2-7,.,TGTGCCAGCAGTTATTCCACAGGGGGTTTACCCTACGAGCAGTACTTC,CASSYSTGGLPYEQYF
TRBD1,TRBV28,TRBJ1-6,once,TGTGCCAGCAGTTTGGGGACAGGGAAGAATTCACCCCTCCACTTT,CASSLGTGKNSPLHF
TRBD1,TRBV11-2,TRBJ1-3,.,TGTGCCAGCAGCCCCGGGGACAGGGTCTCTGGAAACACCATATATTTT,CASSPGDRVSGNTIYF
.,TRBV7-9,TRBJ1-5,.,TGTGCCAGCAGCTTAGGCCCTCGCGCAGGCGGGCATCAGCCCCAGCATTTT,CASSLGPRAGGHQPQHF
.,TRBV9,TRBJ2-5,.,TGTGCCAGCAGCGTAGCGGTCCAAGAGACCCAGTACTTC,CASSVAVQETQYF
.,TRBV7-2,TRBJ2-7,.,TGTGCCAGCAGCTCATACGGGGCCCTCTACGAGCAGTACTTC,CASSSYGALYEQYF
TRBD2,TRBV7-8,TRBJ2-7,.,TGTGCCAGCACCTTAGACATAGCGGGGGCGGGGCAGTACTTC,CASTLDIAGAGQYF
.,TRBV30,TRBJ2-2,.,TGTGCCTGGAGTCCCACCGGGAAGAGCACCGGGGAGCTGTTTTTT,CAWSPTGKSTGELFF